This T cell receptor (beta chain) was identified during a study of blood T cell repertoires in COVID-19. Study summary: PBMCs, B-cell-depleted T cells, or T cells provided the cDNA or gDNA that made up the material.

This table comes from immunoSEQ multiplex PCR, and its TCRdb copy is limited to in-frame clones, with some not included. The sample shows 180,000 or so clones, roughly 86% of them seen only once. Germline V lookup: CDR1 LNHDA, CDR2 SQIVND (reference sequence). The CDR3 is 13 amino acids. Trimming left V 6 bases short and J 5 bases short, with 10 bases between. Source material: PBMCs or T cells enriched from blood (not recorded which). The genes are TRBV19 and TRBJ1-4; D is perhaps TRBD1 (5 bases). The sequence was obtained from a man aged 40-50 years with acute COVID-19. The CDR3 DNA is TGTGCCAGTAGGAAACAGGTGAATGAAAAACTGTTTTTT. It translates to CASRKQVNEKLFF.